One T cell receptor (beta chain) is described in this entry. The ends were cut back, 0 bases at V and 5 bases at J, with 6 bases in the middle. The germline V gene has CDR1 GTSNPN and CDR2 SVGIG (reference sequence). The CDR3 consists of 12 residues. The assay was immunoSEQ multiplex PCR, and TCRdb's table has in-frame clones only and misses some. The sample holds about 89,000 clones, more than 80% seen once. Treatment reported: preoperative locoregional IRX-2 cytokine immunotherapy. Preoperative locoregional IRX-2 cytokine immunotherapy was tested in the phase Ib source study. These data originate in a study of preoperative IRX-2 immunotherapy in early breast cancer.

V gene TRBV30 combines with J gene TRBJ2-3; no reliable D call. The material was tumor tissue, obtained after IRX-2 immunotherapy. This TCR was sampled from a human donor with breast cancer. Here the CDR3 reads CAWSVYQDTQYF. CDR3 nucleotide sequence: TGTGCCTGGAGTGTCTACCAAGATACGCAGTATTTT.